A selection of T cell receptor beta chains follows, all from one sample in a study of blood T cell repertoires in COVID-19. TCRdb's copy holds only in-frame clones and misses some; the assay was immunoSEQ multiplex PCR. The sample includes a few hundred thousand clones, 80% to 85% of them seen just once. The sequenced sample consisted of peripheral blood. Receptors originate from a person aged 65-85 years with COVID-19, enrolled during active disease. The CDR3 runs from the conserved cysteine through the conserved F or W. The order of the fields is V gene, D gene, J gene, clone size, CDR3 DNA, CDR3 protein. D genes are given only for firm matches. Size is omitted from some rows. Given values are once, few, many or a class for expanded clones.

>TRBV6-5|.|TRBJ2-7|.
TGTGCCAGCAAACAGGTTAGCTCCTACGAGCAGTACTTC
CASKQVSSYEQYF
>TRBV2|.|TRBJ1-6|.
TGTGCCAGCAGCGACAGGTTAGGATTTAATTCACCCCTCCACTTT
CASSDRLGFNSPLHF
>TRBV12-3/TRBV12-4|.|TRBJ2-2|.
TGTGCCAGCAATTATTACACCGGGGAGCTGTTTTTT
CASNYYTGELFF
>TRBV2|.|TRBJ2-6|once
TGTGCCAGCAGTGACGGGGCTGGGGCCAACGTCCTGACTTTC
CASSDGAGANVLTF
>TRBV3-1/TRBV3-2|TRBD2|TRBJ2-3|.
TGTGCCAGCAGCCTCAGCGGGAGGAAAGATACGCAGTATTTT
CASSLSGRKDTQYF
>TRBV4-1|TRBD1|TRBJ1-4|.
TGCGCCAGCAGCCAGGGGCCGGGACAGGGGGATGAAAAACTGTTTTTT
CASSQGPGQGDEKLFF
>TRBV3-1/TRBV3-2|TRBD1|TRBJ2-6|once
TGTGCCAGCAGCCCACGGACAGGGGGCAACTCTGGGGCCAACGTCCTGACTTTC
CASSPRTGGNSGANVLTF
>TRBV7-2|.|TRBJ2-1|.
TGTGCCAGCAGCTCAACCGGGACATCCTACAATGAGCAGTTCTTC
CASSSTGTSYNEQFF
>TRBV11-2|TRBD2|TRBJ2-5|.
TGTGCCAGCTCCCCGGGGACTAGCGGGGATGGAGAGACCCAGTACTTC
CASSPGTSGDGETQYF
>TRBV6-4|.|TRBJ2-7|few
TGTGCCAGCAGTGATCAAGGAGGGGACGAGCAGTACTTC
CASSDQGGDEQYF
>TRBV6-2/TRBV6-3|.|TRBJ1-1|.
TGTGCCAGCAGTTACCCCGGACTGCCCAAGGAGCGGGCTTTCTTT
CASSYPGLPKERAFF
>TRBV7-9|.|TRBJ2-2|few
TGTGCCAGCAGCTTACTCCCCGAGCCGAACACCGGGGAGCTGTTTTTT
CASSLLPEPNTGELFF
>TRBV30|.|TRBJ1-5|.
TGTGCCTGGAGTATTGTTACTGGGGGCGCGAATCAGCCCCAGCATTTT
CAWSIVTGGANQPQHF
>TRBV11-2|TRBD2|TRBJ2-1|.
TGTGCCAGCAGCTTAGTAGGGCGCAGCGGGAGGATGAATGAGCAGTTCTTC
CASSLVGRSGRMNEQFF
>TRBV7-6|.|TRBJ2-7|.
TGTGCCAGCAGCTTTCAGGTGTTTGGTTCCTACGAGCAGTACTTC
CASSFQVFGSYEQYF
>TRBV27|TRBD2|TRBJ2-5|.
TGTGCCAGCAGTCCGTCCGGGGGGGCCGGGGAGACCCAGTACTTC
CASSPSGGAGETQYF
>TRBV2|.|TRBJ2-7|few
TGTGCCAGCAGTGTACAGGGTGAGCAGTACTTC
CASSVQGEQYF
>TRBV5-1|TRBD1|TRBJ1-4|.
TGCGCCAGCAGCTTGTGGGGACAGGACGAAAAACTGTTTTTT
CASSLWGQDEKLFF
>TRBV11-2|.|TRBJ1-1|.
TGTGCCAGCGCCCTAGGGGGTCCCACTGAAGCTTTCTTT
CASALGGPTEAFF
>TRBV5-5|TRBD2|TRBJ2-3|.
TGTGCCAGCAGCTTAGGGCGGGAGGGCCTGGATACGCAGTATTTT
CASSLGREGLDTQYF
>TRBV16|.|TRBJ1-5|.
TGTGCCAGCAGCCAATCGGCAGGTTCCAATCAGCCCCAGCATTTT
CASSQSAGSNQPQHF
>TRBV28|.|TRBJ2-1|.
TGTGCCCCCGCGGGATCTTTGTGCAATGAGCAGTTCTTC
CAPAGSLCNEQFF
>TRBV18|.|TRBJ1-2|.
TGTGCCAGCTCACTCACTAACTATGGCTACACCTTC
CASSLTNYGYTF
>TRBV7-2|TRBD2|TRBJ2-5|.
TGTGCCAGCTCCTCCGGGACTAGCGGGAGTCGGGAGACCCAGTACTTC
CASSSGTSGSRETQYF
>TRBV29-1|.|TRBJ1-3|.
TGCAGCGCGACCTCGACAGGCTCTGGAAACACCATATATTTT
CSATSTGSGNTIYF
>TRBV6-6|.|TRBJ1-5|once
TGTGCCAGCAGTGCGGGGGTTTCTCAGCCCCAGCATTTT
CASSAGVSQPQHF
>TRBV27|TRBD1|TRBJ1-6|.
TGTGCCAGCAGTTTAAATCCCCAGGGGGATTCACCCCTCCACTTT
CASSLNPQGDSPLHF
>TRBV6-5|.|TRBJ1-1|.
TGTGCCAGCAGAATCGAGGGGGTTCTGAACACTGAAGCTTTCTTT
CASRIEGVLNTEAFF
>TRBV5-4|.|TRBJ1-2|.
TGTGCCAGCAGGGTCGGAGGGGACTCACGAAACTATGGCTACACCTTC
CASRVGGDSRNYGYTF
>TRBV6-1|.|TRBJ1-5|.
TGTGCCAGCAGTGAGATTAGCCATCAGCCCCAGCATTTT
CASSEISHQPQHF
>TRBV7-2|TRBD1|TRBJ1-5|.
TGTGCCAGCAGCTTTACAGGGGCAAATCAGCCCCAGCATTTT
CASSFTGANQPQHF
>TRBV9|.|TRBJ2-7|.
TGTGCCAGCAGCGTAGGTTCAGGGGGGGAGCAGTACTTC
CASSVGSGGEQYF
>TRBV15|.|TRBJ1-1|.
TGTGCCACCAGCAGATTTAACGGGGAAGCTTTCTTT
CATSRFNGEAFF
>TRBV5-5|.|TRBJ2-3|.
TGTGCCAGCAGCTTCCTATCTTCAAGAGGCACAGATACGCAGTATTTT
CASSFLSSRGTDTQYF
>TRBV5-1|TRBD2|TRBJ2-5|.
TGCGCCAGCAGCTTGCCAGCGGGAGGGGGAGAGACCCAGTACTTC
CASSLPAGGGETQYF
>TRBV3-1/TRBV3-2|.|TRBJ1-1|.
TGTGCCAGCATTCAAGGAGGGGTGAGCACTGAAGCTTTCTTT
CASIQGGVSTEAFF
>TRBV11-2|TRBD1|TRBJ1-2|.
TGTGCCAGCAGCTTAGCGAGACCCACCGGGACAGGGGGTTCCTATGGCTACACCTTC
CASSLARPTGTGGSYGYTF
>TRBV27|TRBD1|TRBJ1-1|.
TGTGCCAGCGGCCGACAGGGGAACACTGAAGCTTTCTTT
CASGRQGNTEAFF
>TRBV5-1|.|TRBJ2-2|.
TGCGCCAGCGCAGACAGGCCGAACACCGGGGAGCTGTTTTTT
CASADRPNTGELFF
>TRBV7-6|TRBD1|TRBJ2-2|.
TGTGCCAGCAGCCTCTTCGGACAGGGGGCATACACCGGGGAGCTGTTTTTT
CASSLFGQGAYTGELFF
>TRBV5-6|.|TRBJ1-3|.
TGTGCCAGCAGCTTGGTAACATCTGGAAACACCATATATTTT
CASSLVTSGNTIYF
>TRBV24-1|TRBD1|TRBJ2-7|.
TGTGCCACCAGTGACGGACAGGGTGTTACCCACCTCTTC
CATSDGQGVTHLF
>TRBV11-1|.|TRBJ2-5|few
TGTGCCAGCAGCTTCGTCGCGATCCGTGGAGAGACCCAGTACTTC
CASSFVAIRGETQYF
>TRBV4-1|TRBD1|TRBJ2-4|.
TGCGCCAGCAGCCAAGAAGAGGGATTGGGGACAGGTGTATACAAAAACATTCAGTACTTC
CASSQEEGLGTGVYKNIQYF
>TRBV18|TRBD1|TRBJ2-2|.
TGTGCCAGCTCGCAGGGGAAGGACAGGGACACCGGGGAGCTGTTTTTT
CASSQGKDRDTGELFF
>TRBV11-3|.|TRBJ2-2|.
TGTGCCAGCAGATTAGGGGAGTACGGGGAGCTGTTTTTT
CASRLGEYGELFF
>TRBV28|.|TRBJ1-5|.
TGTGCCAGCAGTTTAGCCTTGGGAGTCGAACCCCAGCATTTT
CASSLALGVEPQHF